The entry below gives a single T cell receptor beta chain sequence along with its context. Antigen: not known. These data are taken from a study of graft-versus-host responses after intestinal transplantation. Study-level information: Induction with anti-thymocyte globulin, then tacrolimus and steroids for around three years, was given to all recipients.

Generated by immunoSEQ multiplex PCR, the TCRdb table keeps only in-frame clones and is missing some. The sample has about 35,000 clones, about 94% seen once. The CDR3 is 16 residues long. Germline-derived CDR1 and CDR2 are SGHRS and YFSETQ. V was clipped by 1 base and J by 3 bases; unmatched bases: 7. This specimen was unstimulated CD8+ T cells sorted from spleen or lymph node cells, taken before transplant. This sequence joins TRBV5-1 and TRBJ2-5; TRBD1 agrees at 9 bases. The TCR sequence derives from a human donor who was the organ donor for an intestinal transplant. The CDR3 sequence is CASSLPGDRAEETQYF. The CDR3 DNA reads as TGCGCCAGCAGCTTGCCGGGGGACAGGGCTGAAGAGACCCAGTACTTC.